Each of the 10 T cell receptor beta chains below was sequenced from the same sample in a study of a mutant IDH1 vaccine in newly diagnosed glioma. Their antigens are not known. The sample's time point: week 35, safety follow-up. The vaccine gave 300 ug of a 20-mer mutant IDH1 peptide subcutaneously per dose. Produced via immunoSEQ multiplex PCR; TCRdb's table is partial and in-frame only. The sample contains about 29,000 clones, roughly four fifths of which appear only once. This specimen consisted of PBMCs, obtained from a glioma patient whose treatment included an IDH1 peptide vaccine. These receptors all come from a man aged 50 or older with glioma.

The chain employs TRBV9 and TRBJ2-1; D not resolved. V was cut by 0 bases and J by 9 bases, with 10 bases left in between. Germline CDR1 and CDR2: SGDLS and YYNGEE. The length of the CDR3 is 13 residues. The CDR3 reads CASSVDVPSEQFF. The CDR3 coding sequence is TGTGCCAGCAGCGTAGACGTCCCCAGTGAGCAGTTCTTC.

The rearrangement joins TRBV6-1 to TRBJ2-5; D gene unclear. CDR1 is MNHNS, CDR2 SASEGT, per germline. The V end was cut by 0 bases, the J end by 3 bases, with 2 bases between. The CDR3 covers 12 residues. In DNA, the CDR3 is TGTGCCAGCAGTGAAGCAGAAGAGACCCAGTACTTC. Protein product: CASSEAEETQYF.

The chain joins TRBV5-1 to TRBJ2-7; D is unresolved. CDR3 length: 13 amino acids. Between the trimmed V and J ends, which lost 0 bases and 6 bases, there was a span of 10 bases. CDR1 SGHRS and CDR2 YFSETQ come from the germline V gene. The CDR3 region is CASSLGPEAEQYF. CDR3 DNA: TGCGCCAGCAGCTTGGGGCCCGAGGCCGAGCAGTACTTC.

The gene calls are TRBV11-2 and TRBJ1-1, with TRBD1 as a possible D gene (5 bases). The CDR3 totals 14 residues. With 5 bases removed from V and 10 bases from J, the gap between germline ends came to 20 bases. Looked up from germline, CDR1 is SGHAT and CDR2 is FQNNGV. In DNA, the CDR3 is TGTGCCAGCAGCCCGATTGGTGGGATGGGGGTAGCTTTCTTT. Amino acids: CASSPIGGMGVAFF.

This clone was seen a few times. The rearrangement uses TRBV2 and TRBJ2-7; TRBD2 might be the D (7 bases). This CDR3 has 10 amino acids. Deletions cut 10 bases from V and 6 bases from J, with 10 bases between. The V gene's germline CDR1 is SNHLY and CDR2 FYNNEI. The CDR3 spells CANGGPEQYF. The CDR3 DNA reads TGTGCCAACGGGGGGCCCGAGCAGTACTTC.

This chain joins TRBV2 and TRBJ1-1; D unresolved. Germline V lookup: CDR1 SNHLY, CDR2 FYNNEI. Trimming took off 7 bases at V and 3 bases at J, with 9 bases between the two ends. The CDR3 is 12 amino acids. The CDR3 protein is CASNPEYTEAFF. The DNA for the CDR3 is TGTGCCAGCAACCCGGAGTACACTGAAGCTTTCTTT.

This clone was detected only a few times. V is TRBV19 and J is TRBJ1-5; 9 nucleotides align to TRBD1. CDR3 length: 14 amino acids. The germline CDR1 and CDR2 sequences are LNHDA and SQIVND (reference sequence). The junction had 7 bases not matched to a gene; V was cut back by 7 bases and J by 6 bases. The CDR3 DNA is TGTGCCAGTAAACCGGGACAGGGTGTTCAGCCCCAGCATTTT. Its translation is CASKPGQGVQPQHF.

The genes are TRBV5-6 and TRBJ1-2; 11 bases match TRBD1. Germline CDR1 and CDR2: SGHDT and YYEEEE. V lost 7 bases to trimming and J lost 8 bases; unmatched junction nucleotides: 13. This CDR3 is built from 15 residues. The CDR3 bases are TGTGCCAGCTTTCGACGGACAGGGGGCGTTGGGGGCTACACCTTC. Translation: CASFRRTGGVGGYTF.

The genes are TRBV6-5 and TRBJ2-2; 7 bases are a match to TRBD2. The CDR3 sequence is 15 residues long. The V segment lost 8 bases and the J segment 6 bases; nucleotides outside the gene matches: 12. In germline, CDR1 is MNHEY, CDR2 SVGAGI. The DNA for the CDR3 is TGTGCCAGCGCAGACGAAGGGAGGGGTGCCGGGGAGCTGTTTTTT. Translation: CASADEGRGAGELFF.

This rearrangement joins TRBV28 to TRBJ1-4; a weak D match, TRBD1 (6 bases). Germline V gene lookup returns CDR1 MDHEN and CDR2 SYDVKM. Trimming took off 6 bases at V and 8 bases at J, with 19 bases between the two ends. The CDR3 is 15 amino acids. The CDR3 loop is CASRKQGRLHEKLFF. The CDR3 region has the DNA TGTGCCAGCAGGAAACAGGGAAGACTTCACGAAAAACTGTTTTTT.